Listed here are 3 T cell receptor beta chains from one sample, sequenced in a study of T cells in Graves' hyperthyroidism and ophthalmopathy. Amplified regions were TCR beta CDR3 sequences from RNA transcripts. The TCR CDR3 was amplified in a first-round RT-PCR using the HTBI primer set. Using its own MiXCR run on the multiplex PCR reads, TCRdb lists one record per CDR3 protein. The top ten hold 5% to 6.5% of the sample, which has about 420,000 distinct CDR3 sequences, approximately 15% seen once. Specimen: blood. These receptors came from a young woman with Graves' hyperthyroidism.

This chain links TRBV19 with TRBJ2-3; 12 nucleotides align to TRBD2. The CDR3 has 16 amino acids. Germline loops: CDR1 LNHDA, CDR2 SQIVND (reference sequence). V gave up 5 bases and J gave up 2 bases; unmatched junction bases: 5. CDR3 in DNA: TGTGCCAGTAGTCTACTAGCGGGAGGATACACAGATACGCAGTATTTT. It specifies CASSLLAGGYTDTQYF. Complete variable domain (other parts from reference TRBV19 and TRBJ2-3): DGGITQSPKYLFRKEGQNVTLSCEQNLNHDAMYWYRQDPGQGLRLIYYSQIVNDFQKGDIAEGYSVSREKKESFPLTVTSAQKNPTAFYLCASSLLAGGYTDTQYFGPGTRLTVL.

Points on this clonotype: This clone may be a read error of a much larger clone one base away. The rearrangement uses TRBV3-1 and TRBJ2-1; a weak D match, TRBD1 (6 bases). The CDR3 has 16 residues. CDR1 and CDR2 (germline): LGHDT, YNNKEL (reference sequence). The CDR3 reads CAGSPAPEAGANEQFF. For the CDR3, the DNA is TGTGCCGGCAGCCCCGCCCCTGAGGCAGGGGCCAATGAGCAGTTCTTC.

This clonotype has at least ten counts. CDR3 sequence reads: CASNKAGADYEQYF. The CDR3 DNA reads TGTGCCAGCAACAAAGCGGGAGCCGACTACGAGCAGTACTTC. The rearrangement uses TRBV27 and TRBJ2-7, with 8 bases that match TRBD2. There are 14 residues in the CDR3. Germline V CDR1 and CDR2: MNHEY, SMNVEV (reference sequence). V lost 7 bases and J lost 3; bases outside the gene matches: 8.